This TCR beta chain was identified during a study of T cells after yellow fever vaccination. Overall study context: Libraries from low-cell-number fractions were prepared with the SMART-Seq v4 Ultra Low Input RNA kit.

This clonotype was detected ten times or more. What it binds is not known. Germline V gene data show CDR1 as MDHEN and CDR2 as SYDVKM. Trimming removed 11 bases at V and 1 base at J, with 15 bases between. The CDR3 is 14 amino acids. Study outcomes and limitations: Faster peaking, at day 5 versus 15, marked a secondary response that was weaker.

A universal primer site and UMIs were added as TCR cDNA was made by 5'RACE template switching. TCRdb re-derived calls from the 5' RACE reads in MiXCR, one entry per CDR3 protein. This sample has 300,000 to 400,000 distinct CDR3 sequences; approximately 9% occur once, and the top ten carry under 20%. The source was PBMCs, collected on the day of the first yellow fever vaccination. The sequence was collected from a man younger than 30 who received the YFV17D yellow fever vaccine. J is TRBJ2-1 and V is TRBV28; D may be TRBD2 (6 bases). The CDR3 bases are TGTGCCTCGGAGGGCGGCGGGTCCTACAATGAGCAGTTCTTC. Protein product: CASEGGGSYNEQFF.